A single sample gave rise to the 3 T cell receptor beta chains below, sequenced in a study of cytomegalovirus exposure and HLA in healthy donors. PCR amplification relied on 60 Vbeta primers (plus 13 Jbeta primers). Here immunoSEQ multiplex PCR was the method, and the copy in TCRdb shows in-frame clones only, minus some. Here the sample spans approximately 200,000 clones, more than 65% being singletons. The sample consisted of PBMCs. The receptors originated from a woman between 25 and 40 years old in good health and CMV-seropositive.

V usage is TRBV4-1 and J usage is TRBJ1-3, with TRBD1 matching 7 bases. V gave up 4 bases and J gave up 4 bases; unmatched junction bases: 7. CDR1 is MGHRA and CDR2 is YSYEKL in the germline V gene. There are 15 residues in the CDR3. The CDR3, as DNA: TGCGCCAGCAGCCCAACAGGGGCAGCAGGAAACACCATATATTTT. It translates to CASSPTGAAGNTIYF.

The rearrangement joins TRBV6-5 to TRBJ2-7, with 7 bases that match TRBD2. The CDR3 has 15 residues. Trimming removed 2 bases from V and 3 bases from J; junction bases left unmatched: 7. In germline, CDR1 is MNHEY, CDR2 SVGAGI. DNA for the CDR3: TGTGCCAGCAGTTACACATCCGGGACTATCTACGAGCAGTACTTC. It specifies CASSYTSGTIYEQYF.

The V call is TRBV27, the J call TRBJ1-4; D gene ambiguous. The CDR3 runs 16 residues. Trimming took off 2 bases at V and 0 bases at J, with 10 bases between the two ends. In germline, CDR1 is MNHEY, CDR2 SMNVEV (reference sequence). The CDR3 bases are TGTGCCAGCAGTTTAAGGCAGACAACAACTAATGAAAAACTGTTTTTT. Translating it yields CASSLRQTTTNEKLFF.